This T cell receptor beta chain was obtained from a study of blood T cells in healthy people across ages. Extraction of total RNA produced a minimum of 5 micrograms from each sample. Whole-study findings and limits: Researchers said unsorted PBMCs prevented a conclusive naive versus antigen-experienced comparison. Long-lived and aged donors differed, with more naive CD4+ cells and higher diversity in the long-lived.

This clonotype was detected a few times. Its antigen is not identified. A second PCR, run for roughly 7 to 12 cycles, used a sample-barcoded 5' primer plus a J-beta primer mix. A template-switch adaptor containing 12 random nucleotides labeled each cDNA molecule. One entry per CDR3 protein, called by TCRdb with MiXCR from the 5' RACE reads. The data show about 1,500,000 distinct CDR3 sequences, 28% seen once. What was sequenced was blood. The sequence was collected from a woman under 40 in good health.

CDR3 sequence (DNA): TGTGCCAGCAGTTACCGCGCGAGGAGGGCAACTAATGAAAAACTGTTTTTT. As protein: CASSYRARRATNEKLFF. This rearrangement joins TRBV6-6 to TRBJ1-4; no clear D. V dropped 2 bases and J dropped 0 bases, with 13 bases sitting between them. The germline V gene has CDR1 MNHNY and CDR2 SVGAGI (reference sequence). The CDR3 spans 17 residues.